The 22 T cell receptor beta chains below were found in one sample sequenced in a study of vaccination and CD4 T cells after COVID-19. Antigens of these TCRs are unknown. Cultured CD4+ T cells had their DNA profiled by the Oncomine TCR Beta short-read assay. Each CDR3 protein gets one entry after TCRdb re-called the PCR reads with MiXCR. Found here are over 13,000 distinct CDR3 sequences, under 60% of them singletons; the top ten hold roughly 13%. The sample's treatment: approximately 10-day PBMC culture with coronavirus spike peptide pools or control peptides (ViraFEST assay). The sequencing input was CD4+ T cells from blood, cultured in vitro. The receptors were sampled from a human donor who had recovered from COVID-19.

This chain joins TRBV7-9 and TRBJ2-5; 11 positions agree with TRBD2. This CDR3 has 15 residues. Germline V gene sequence: CDR1 SEHNR, CDR2 FQNEAQ (reference sequence). Trimming took 2 bases from V and 2 from J; bases not matched to a gene: 1. CDR3 bases: TGTGCCAGCAGCTTACGACTAGCGGGACAAGAGACCCAGTACTTC. Amino acids: CASSLRLAGQETQYF.

In this sample, this clonotype turned up once. The chain recombines TRBV7-2 with TRBJ2-1; the D gene is possibly TRBD2 (5 bases). V lost 4 bases to trimming and J lost 7 bases, with 11 bases between them. CDR1 is SGHTA and CDR2 is FQGNSA in the germline V gene. The CDR3 is 13 amino acids. CDR3 in amino acids: CASSSGSGNEQFF. The CDR3 DNA sequence: TGTGCCAGCAGCTCCGGTTCGGGGAATGAGCAGTTCTTC.

The rearrangement links TRBV7-9 to TRBJ2-2; TRBD2 matches 9 bases. V lost 8 bases and J lost 2; bases outside the gene matches: 6. There are 15 residues in the CDR3. Germline V gene lookup returns CDR1 SEHNR and CDR2 FQNEAQ (reference sequence). CDR3 sequence reads: CASPGTSRNTGELFF. The CDR3 DNA is TGTGCCAGCCCCGGGACTAGCAGAAACACCGGGGAGCTGTTTTTT.

The chain has TRBV28 and TRBJ1-1; D ambiguous. This CDR3 has 14 residues. Germline loops: CDR1 MDHEN, CDR2 SYDVKM. V lost 2 bases to trimming and J lost 0 bases, with 7 bases between them. CDR3 loop: CASSLGNMNTEAFF. CDR3 nucleotide sequence: TGTGCCAGCAGTTTAGGGAATATGAACACTGAAGCTTTCTTT.

This clonotype is labeled medium-sized. The chain carries TRBV7-2 and TRBJ2-7; 9 positions agree with TRBD2. The germline CDR1 and CDR2 sequences are SGHTA and FQGNSA. V gave up 0 bases and J gave up 2 bases; unmatched junction bases: 5. The CDR3 is made up of 16 amino acids. This CDR3 reads CASSLAHGGGAYEQYF. The CDR3 region has the DNA TGTGCCAGCAGCTTAGCGCACGGCGGGGGGGCCTACGAGCAGTACTTC.

This clonotype was detected only a few times. The V gene is TRBV6-7, the J gene TRBJ1-3; D is uncertain. TRBV6-7 is labeled an ORF, and its function is uncertain. V was clipped by 8 bases and J by 1 base, with 12 bases between them. CDR3 size: 14 residues. CDR3 in amino acids: CASPRGRSGNTIYF. CDR3 bases: TGTGCCAGCCCGCGAGGGCGTTCTGGAAACACCATATATTTT.

This clonotype is a singleton in its sample. The chain is built from TRBV27 and TRBJ2-3; 7 bases are a match to TRBD1. There are 14 residues in the CDR3. Germline CDR1 MNHEY, CDR2 SMNVEV (reference sequence). V lost 3 bases to trimming and J lost 5 bases; unmatched junction nucleotides: 5. The CDR3 loop is CASSFTGVGDTQYF. The CDR3 DNA sequence: TGTGCCAGCAGTTTTACAGGGGTGGGAGATACGCAGTATTTT.

This clonotype appeared a few times. V usage is TRBV7-3 and J usage is TRBJ2-5, with a tentative D call TRBD2 (5 bases). Germline V CDR1 and CDR2: SGHTA, FQGTGA. CDR3 length: 13 residues. With 0 bases removed from V and 5 bases from J, the gap between germline ends came to 7 bases. DNA for the CDR3: TGTGCCAGCAGCTTAACGAGAGGGGAGACCCAGTACTTC. Translated: CASSLTRGETQYF.

V gene TRBV19 combines with J gene TRBJ1-1; D may be TRBD1 (5 bases). The CDR3 is made up of 15 amino acids. Trimming cost V 4 bases and J 4 bases, with 16 bases left between them. The germline V gene has CDR1 LNHDA and CDR2 SQIVND (reference sequence). The DNA for the CDR3 is TGTGCCAGTAGTAGGCCGGGGGGTCCGACCACTGAAGCTTTCTTT. Amino acid sequence: CASSRPGGPTTEAFF. Full variable domain (remainder filled in from reference TRBV19 and TRBJ1-1): DGGITQSPKYLFRKEGQNVTLSCEQNLNHDAMYWYRQDPGQGLRLIYYSQIVNDFQKGDIAEGYSVSREKKESFPLTVTSAQKNPTAFYLCASSRPGGPTTEAFFGQGTRLTVV.

This chain joins TRBV6-5 and TRBJ1-1, with D perhaps TRBD1 (6 bases). Trimming removed 2 bases at V and 5 bases at J, with 18 bases between. CDR3 length: 16 residues. From germline, CDR1 is MNHEY and CDR2 SVGAGI. The CDR3 nucleotides read TGTGCCAGCAGTTACAGACCCGCCGGGGGGCGGACTGAAGCTTTCTTT. It specifies CASSYRPAGGRTEAFF.

The CDR3 nucleotides read TGTGCCAGCAGCTTAGTGGTGTATAGCAATCAGCCCCAGCATTTT. It encodes CASSLVVYSNQPQHF. The rearrangement uses TRBV7-8 and TRBJ1-5, with D uncertain. The ends were cut back, 1 base at V and 0 bases at J, with 7 bases in the middle. The CDR3 is 15 residues long. Per the germline V gene, CDR1 is SGHVS and CDR2 is FQNEAQ.

This chain connects TRBV20-1 to TRBJ1-2; D is possibly TRBD1 (6 bases). There are 16 residues in the CDR3. V was clipped by 0 bases and J by 7 bases, with 21 bases between them. CDR1 and CDR2 from the germline V gene are DFQATT and SNEGSKA (reference sequence). The CDR3 region has the DNA TGCAGTGCTAGAGATCTGACAGGTTTTTCGGAGGGTGGCTACACCTTC. It codes for CSARDLTGFSEGGYTF.

The chain uses TRBV12-3 or TRBV12-4 and TRBJ1-1, with D hard to call. The V end was cut by 1 base, the J end by 1 base, with 4 bases between. The CDR3 covers 13 residues. Written as DNA, the CDR3 is TGTGCCAGCAGTTTAGGCGGGAACACTGAAGCTTTCTTT. Protein: CASSLGGNTEAFF.

The chain uses TRBV4-1 and TRBJ2-3; D gene ambiguous. The CDR3 consists of 14 residues. The V and J ends lost 4 bases and 2 bases respectively, with 10 bases between them. Germline CDR1 is MGHRA and CDR2 is YSYEKL. DNA of the CDR3: TGCGCCAGCAGCCGAGCCTTTAACACAGATACGCAGTATTTT. Protein sequence: CASSRAFNTDTQYF.

This chain uses TRBV6-2 or TRBV6-3 with TRBJ2-3, with unresolved D. Germline V gene data show CDR1 as MNHEY and CDR2 as SVGEGT. The CDR3 covers 12 residues. V was pared by 5 bases and J by 5 bases, with 8 bases between. The CDR3 loop reads CASSITQDTQYF. CDR3 nucleotide sequence: TGTGCCAGCAGTATTACCCAAGATACGCAGTATTTT.

V is TRBV2 and J is TRBJ2-7; 9 nucleotides line up with TRBD1. Losses at the gene ends were 7 bases for V and 2 bases for J; bases not matched to a gene: 6. The germline gives CDR1 SNHLY, CDR2 FYNNEI. CDR3 size: 14 residues. CDR3 residues: CASKIRQGAYEQYF. For the CDR3, the DNA is TGTGCCAGCAAAATAAGACAGGGGGCCTACGAGCAGTACTTC.

The chain carries TRBV30 and TRBJ1-5; TRBD1 is a possible D gene (6 bases). Germline CDR1 GTSNPN, CDR2 SVGIG (reference sequence). Trimming cost V 2 bases and J 1 base, with 24 bases left between them. The CDR3 totals 19 residues. CDR3 nucleotides: TGTGCCTGGAGTCGGGGGCGGGTGTATAAGGGGGGAAGCAATCAGCCCCAGCATTTT. Translated: CAWSRGRVYKGGSNQPQHF.

V and J are TRBV9 and TRBJ1-2; the D is unclear. V was clipped by 0 bases and J by 1 base, with 4 bases between them. The CDR3 has 13 amino acids. CDR1 is SGDLS, CDR2 YYNGEE, per germline. DNA of the CDR3: TGTGCCAGCAGCGTAGACCATAACTATGGCTACACCTTC. As protein: CASSVDHNYGYTF.

V gene TRBV5-6 combines with J gene TRBJ1-2; TRBD1 matches 8 bases. The trim removed 6 bases at V and 4 bases at J, leaving 11 bases unmatched. Germline lookup yields CDR1 SGHDT and CDR2 YYEEEE. There are 15 residues in the CDR3. The CDR3: CASNLRTGLVYGYTF. The DNA for the CDR3 is TGTGCCAGCAACCTAAGGACAGGGTTGGTCTATGGCTACACCTTC.

About this clonotype: A read error may account for a junction end that differs from germline. The rearrangement links TRBV5-3 to TRBJ1-1; 7 bases match TRBD1. TRBV5-3 is treated as an ORF (open reading frame) with a function not yet certain. The CDR3 totals 15 residues. The CDR3, as DNA: TGTGCCAGCAGCTCGGGGGGACAGTTGAACACTGAAGCTTTCTTT. Amino acid sequence: CASSSGGQLNTEAFF.

The chain is built from TRBV7-6 and TRBJ2-7; no firm D call. The V gene lost 5 bases and the J gene lost 2 bases, with 19 bases spanning the gap. Germline values: CDR1 SGHVS, CDR2 FNYEAQ. The CDR3 has 16 amino acids. This CDR3 reads CASSPRAGSFTYEQYF. The CDR3 nucleotides are TGTGCCAGCAGCCCTCGGGCCGGGTCTTTCACCTACGAGCAGTACTTC.

This clonotype was observed a handful of times. The rearrangement uses TRBV7-2 and TRBJ1-5; unclear D gene. Germline CDR1 reads SGHTA; CDR2 reads FQGNSA. V shed 3 bases and J shed 0 bases, with 15 bases lying between them. The CDR3 is 17 residues long. In DNA form, the CDR3 reads TGTGCCAGCAGCTTGGGCGGCAGGTCTTATAGCAATCAGCCCCAGCATTTT. Translated, it gives CASSLGGRSYSNQPQHF.